This T cell receptor (beta chain) was retrieved from a study of blood T cell repertoires in COVID-19. The wider study: Samples of COVID-19 (acute and convalescent) were obtained from the United States, Italy and Spain.

In the study's own analysis: Estimation of nucleated cell counts was performed using reference gene primer amplification. Sequencing used immunoSEQ multiplex PCR; TCRdb keeps in-frame clones, though not all of them. The D gene and trimming were derived from the DNA, and the V and J assignments and clone size from that table. The sample includes approximately 60,000 clones, roughly four fifths of them seen just once. The source material was peripheral blood. This clonotype was obtained from a woman of 80 years or more with acute or convalescent COVID-19.

The DNA for the CDR3 is TGTGCCAGCAGCCGGCCACTAGCGGGTAGAGCCAAAAACATTCAGTACTTC. It encodes CASSRPLAGRAKNIQYF. The chain has TRBV14 and TRBJ2-4, with 9 bases fitting TRBD2. J gave up 0 bases and V 4 bases, and 7 bases lay outside the gene matches. Germline lookup yields CDR1 SGHDN and CDR2 FVKESK. The length of the CDR3 is 17 residues. Full variable domain (remainder filled in from reference TRBV14 and TRBJ2-4): EAGVTQFPSHSVIEKGQTVTLRCDPISGHDNLYWYRRVMGKEIKFLLHFVKESKQDESGMPNNRFLAERTGGTYSTLKVQPAELEDSGVYFCASSRPLAGRAKNIQYFGAGTRLSVL.